Here is one T cell receptor (beta chain) with its context. Its antigen is unidentified. Assay: immunoSEQ multiplex PCR; the TCRdb copy retains only in-frame clones and omits some. The sample includes some 80,000 clones, 95% to 98% of them seen just once. Unstimulated Tregs (CD4+CD25+CD127-) and CD4+CD25- non-Tregs were sorted from PBMCs. This sample is part of a study of Tregs in tolerant kidney transplant recipients. Overall study findings and caveats: This study did not directly address biological reproducibility. Tregs expanded with activated donor B cells seemed most donor-specific.

V lost 6 bases to trimming and J lost 5 bases, with 11 bases between them. The CDR3 runs 13 residues. Germline assignment: CDR1 MNHNY and CDR2 SVGAGI (reference sequence). This specimen consisted of CD4+ T cells from blood, obtained before the transplant. This clonotype was sampled from a human donor who received a combined kidney and bone marrow transplant. The chain links TRBV6-6 to TRBJ1-5; a weak D match, TRBD1 (5 bases). The DNA for the CDR3 is TGTGCCAGCAGGAGACAAGGGGATCAGCCCCAGCATTTT. It codes for CASRRQGDQPQHF.